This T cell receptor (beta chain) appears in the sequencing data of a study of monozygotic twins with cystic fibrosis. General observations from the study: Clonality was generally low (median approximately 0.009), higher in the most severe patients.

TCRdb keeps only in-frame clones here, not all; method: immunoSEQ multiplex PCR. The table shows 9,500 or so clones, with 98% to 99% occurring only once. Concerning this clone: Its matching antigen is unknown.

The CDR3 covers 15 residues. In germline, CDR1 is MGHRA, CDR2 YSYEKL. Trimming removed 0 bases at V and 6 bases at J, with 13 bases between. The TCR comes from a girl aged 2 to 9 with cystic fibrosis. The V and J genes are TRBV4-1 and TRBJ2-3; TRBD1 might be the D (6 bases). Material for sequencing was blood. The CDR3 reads CASSQDGGPWDTQYF. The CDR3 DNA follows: TGCGCCAGCAGCCAAGATGGGGGCCCCTGGGATACGCAGTATTTT.